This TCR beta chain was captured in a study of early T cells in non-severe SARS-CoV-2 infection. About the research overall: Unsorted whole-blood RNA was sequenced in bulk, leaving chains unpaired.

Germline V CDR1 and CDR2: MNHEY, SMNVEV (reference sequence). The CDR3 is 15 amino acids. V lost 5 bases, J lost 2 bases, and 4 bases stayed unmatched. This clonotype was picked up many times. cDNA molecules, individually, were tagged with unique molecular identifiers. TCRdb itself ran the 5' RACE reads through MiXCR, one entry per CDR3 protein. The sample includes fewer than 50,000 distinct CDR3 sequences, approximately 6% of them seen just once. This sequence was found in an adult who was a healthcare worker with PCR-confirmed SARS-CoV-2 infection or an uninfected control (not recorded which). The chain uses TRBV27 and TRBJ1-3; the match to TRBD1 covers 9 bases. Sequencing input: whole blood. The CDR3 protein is CASSDRGDPGNTIYF. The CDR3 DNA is TGTGCCAGCAGTGACAGGGGGGATCCTGGAAACACCATATATTTT.